The T cell receptor (beta chain) described here comes from a study of response to subunit inactivated influenza vaccine. General study points: The authors suggested that few new T cells are recruited per seasonal influenza vaccination.

This clonotype has a handful of counts. Its antigen is as yet unknown. TCRdb re-derived calls from the RT-PCR reads in MiXCR, one entry per CDR3 protein. The sample lists hundreds of thousands of distinct CDR3 sequences, around 16% seen once, with 11% in the top ten. The CDR3 runs 14 residues. Trimming shortened V by 4 bases and J by 4 bases, and 13 bases separated the two germline ends. Per germline, CDR1 SGHAT and CDR2 FQNNGV. The material was PBMCs from blood, obtained 12 days after vaccination. The sequence was collected from a man aged 45 to 65 who received an inactivated influenza vaccine. The chain has TRBV11-2 and TRBJ1-1; D is perhaps TRBD1 (5 bases). The CDR3 sequence is CASSWGGVGTEAFF. The CDR3 bases are TGTGCCAGCAGCTGGGGAGGGGTCGGCACTGAAGCTTTCTTT.